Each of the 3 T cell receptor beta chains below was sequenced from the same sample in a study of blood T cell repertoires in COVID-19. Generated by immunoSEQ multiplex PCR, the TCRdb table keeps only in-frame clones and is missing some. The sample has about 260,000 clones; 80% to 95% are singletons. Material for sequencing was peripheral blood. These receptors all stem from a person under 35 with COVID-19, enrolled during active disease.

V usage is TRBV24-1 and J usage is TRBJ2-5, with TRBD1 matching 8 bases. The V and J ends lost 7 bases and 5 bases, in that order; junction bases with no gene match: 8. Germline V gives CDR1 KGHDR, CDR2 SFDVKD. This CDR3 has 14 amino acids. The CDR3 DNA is TGTGCCACCAGCCGGACAGGGCCCAGGGAGACCCAGTACTTC. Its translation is CATSRTGPRETQYF.

CDR3 region: CASSSIWGAEEGGEDTQYF. As DNA, the CDR3 is TGTGCCAGCAGCTCAATCTGGGGAGCTGAGGAAGGAGGAGAAGATACGCAGTATTTT. This sequence joins TRBV7-9 and TRBJ2-3; tentative D call: TRBD2 (5 bases). Germline CDR1 and CDR2: SEHNR and FQNEAQ (reference sequence). The CDR3 totals 19 residues. Trimming pared 4 bases from V and 5 bases from J, leaving 28 bases between.

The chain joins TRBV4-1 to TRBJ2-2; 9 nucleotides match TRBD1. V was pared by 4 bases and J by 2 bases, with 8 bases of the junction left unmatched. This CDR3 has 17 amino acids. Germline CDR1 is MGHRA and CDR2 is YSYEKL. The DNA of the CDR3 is TGCGCCAGCAGCCCTAGAGGGACAGGGAGAAACACCGGGGAGCTGTTTTTT. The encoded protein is CASSPRGTGRNTGELFF.